The present T cell receptor beta chain was sequenced within a study of T cells in Graves' hyperthyroidism and ophthalmopathy (dated by TCRdb to the late 2010s). For the wider study: TCR V-J signatures able to tell the groups apart were searched for in a discovery cohort of about a hundred patients, of whom roughly 42 had Graves' ophthalmopathy and 57 had stable Graves' hyperthyroidism. TCR Vbeta CDR3 sequencing of roughly 140 peripheral blood samples (about 45 ophthalmopathy, roughly 72 hyperthyroidism and roughly 17 progressor patients) is reported in the paper. Whether ophthalmopathy could be predicted prospectively was tested in an independent validation cohort made up of approximately 19 hyperthyroidism patients plus 17 patients who later progressed to ophthalmopathy. Once sampling was done, hyperthyroidism patients were given methimazole at a starting dose of 30 mg daily, whereas ophthalmopathy patients were given high-dose intravenous methylprednisolone. The 90 or so discovery patients were randomly split 7:3 into training and test sets. The study also compared thyroid tissue and blood T-cell repertoires from several Graves' hyperthyroidism patients. Findings and caveats that apply to the study as a whole: No statistical method was used to set the sample size in advance, and investigators knew the group allocation. Most expanded thyroid clonotypes (frequency above 0.001) were also found in blood, which suggests that blood repertoires may mirror thyroid immune responses. During validation, the model predicted progression to ophthalmopathy a median of about 5.9 months ahead of onset, with around 71% sensitivity and 72% to 80% specificity. A 13 V-J signature model separated ophthalmopathy from stable hyperthyroidism, with around 88% sensitivity and 81.08% specificity in cross-validation and 80%/75% in testing.

Amplification of TCR beta CDR3 regions was carried out from RNA transcripts. For the first round of RT-PCR on the TCR CDR3, the HTBI primer set was used together with the Qiagen OneStep RT-PCR kit. Libraries were constructed in a second round of multiplex PCR, after which size selection and purification were performed. Paired-end sequencing of the libraries was performed with 100 bp reads on an Illumina HiSeq2000. Per the authors' processing: Raw data were processed with SOAPnuke, discarding reads with adapters, uncalled bases, mean Phred below 15, or no exact constant-primer or identifier match. High-quality paired reads were merged using COPE v1.2.5, and each unique nucleotide sequence was defined as a clonotype. Clonotypes were aligned to IMGT TRBV, TRBD and TRBJ reference segments using MiTCR v1.1. Only V-J combinations with frequency above 0.0001, covering 99% to 99.2% of repertoires, were analysed. The TCS score was defined as F50 (clonal expansion) divided by E x V (chaos), with BLOSUM62-based TCRdist calculated between CDR3 peptides within each V-J. Welch's t-statistics and random forest reduced roughly 540 V-J features to roughly 13, which were used in a naive Bayes classifier (R e1071). The Morisita-Horn index was used to measure how similar the thyroid and blood repertoires were. The public reads were reanalyzed by TCRdb: fastp trimming at Q25, MiXCR alignment, in-frame beta chains only. CDR3 protein duplicates are merged, each entry listing the most common genes and DNA. V and J calls and clone size were set by TCRdb, not the authors. The sample table holds 540,000 or so distinct CDR3 sequences, of which about half were seen once. The ten largest clones capture under 20% of the sample.

On this clonotype itself: Its recognized antigen is unknown. No base quality information exists; no much larger clone differs at one position.

Any patient with an uncontrolled infection, another autoimmune disease, pregnancy or lactation was excluded. Diagnoses were based on clinical symptoms, serum thyroxine and TRAb, thyroid ultrasound and orbital computed tomography. Total RNA was extracted with Trizol reagent, and quality was checked on an Agilent 2100 Bioanalyzer. The sample consisted of peripheral blood or thyroid tissue (not recorded which). This receptor was taken from an adult woman with Graves' disease, either hyperthyroidism or ophthalmopathy (not recorded which).

The CDR3 reads as follows: CASSETASGTNEQFF. In nucleotide form, the sequence is TGTGCCAGCAGTGAAACGGCTAGCGGGACTAATGAGCAGTTCTTC. Recombination linked TRBV2 to TRBJ2-1; TRBD2 lines up with 9 middle nucleotides. Measured from the cysteine to the phenylalanine, the CDR3 is 15 residues long. The kept DNA is CDR3 alone, 45 bases in frame from the first base. V trim: 2 bases; J trim: 7 bases; unmatched bases: 6. The CDR1 and CDR2 encoded by the germline V gene are SNHLY and FYNNEI. The entire variable domain, with the stretches around the CDR3 drawn from the reference TRBV2 and TRBJ2-1 proteins, is EPEVTQTPSHQVTQMGQEVILRCVPISNHLYFYWYRQILGQKVEFLVSFYNNEISEKSEIFDDQFSVERPDGSNFTLKIRSTKLEDSAMYFCASSETASGTNEQFFGPGTRLTVL.